This T cell receptor beta chain was recorded in a study of T cell repertoires in cytomegalovirus infection. Looking at the study overall: Both recently identified HLA-C-restricted and well-studied HLA-B-restricted CMV epitopes were used in the study. Through public TCR beta signatures, both CMV infection and matching HLA type were indicated.

Via MiXCR, TCRdb re-called the reads, giving one row per CDR3 protein. Among 370,000 or so distinct CDR3 sequences listed, about 35% were seen once. The CDR3 runs to 15 residues. The ends were cut back, 8 bases at V and 0 bases at J, with 11 bases in the middle. This clonotype has at least ten counts. Its antigen remains unidentified. The TCR comes from a human donor in good health (CMV status not recorded). Some clones in this sample may be carry-over from other donors' samples. The chain has TRBV12-3 or TRBV12-4 and TRBJ1-6, with D perhaps TRBD1 (5 bases). Here the sequenced sample was cultured PBMCs, taken from culture after CMV antigen stimulation. CDR3 DNA sequence: TGTGCCAGCTCAACAGGAAGCTCCTATAATTCACCCCTCCACTTT. This sequence encodes CASSTGSSYNSPLHF.